This T cell receptor beta chain was found in a study of T cell responses to AZD1222 COVID-19 vaccine. Background on the study: Second-dose intervals of approximately 4 or approximately 12 weeks were pooled.

CDR3 size: 13 residues. V lost 7 bases and J lost 3, with 11 bases in between. Sequencing was performed with immunoSEQ multiplex PCR; in TCRdb, only in-frame clones are kept and a portion is missing. The sample lists fewer than 250,000 clones, 80% to 95% occurring once. The count of this clone is one. This chain uses TRBV12-3 or TRBV12-4 with TRBJ2-3; D perhaps matches TRBD1 (5 bases). The sample in question was peripheral blood, obtained on day 0 of AZD1222 vaccination. This clonotype was sampled from an adult in good health. This chain's CDR3 is CASKIGVTDTQYF. DNA for the CDR3: TGTGCCAGCAAAATAGGGGTTACAGATACGCAGTATTTT.